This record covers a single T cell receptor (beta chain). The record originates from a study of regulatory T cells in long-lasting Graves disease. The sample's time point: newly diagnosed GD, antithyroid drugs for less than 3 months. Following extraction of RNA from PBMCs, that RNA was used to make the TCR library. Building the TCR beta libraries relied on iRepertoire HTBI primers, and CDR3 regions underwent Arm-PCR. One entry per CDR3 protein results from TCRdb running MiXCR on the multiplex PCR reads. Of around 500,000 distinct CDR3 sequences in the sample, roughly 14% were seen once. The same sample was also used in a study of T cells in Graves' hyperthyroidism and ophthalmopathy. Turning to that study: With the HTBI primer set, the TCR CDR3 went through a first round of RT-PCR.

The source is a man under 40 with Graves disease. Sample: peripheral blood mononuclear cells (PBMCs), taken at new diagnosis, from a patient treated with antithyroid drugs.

CDR3 residues: CASSPTGHGEKLFF. The DNA of the CDR3 is TGTGCCAGCAGCCCGACAGGGCATGGAGAAAAACTGTTTTTT. The chain uses TRBV3-1 and TRBJ1-4, with 7 nucleotides matching TRBD1. The CDR3 contains 14 residues. J lost 8 bases, V lost 4 bases, and 7 bases had no gene match. Germline V gene lookup returns CDR1 LGHDT and CDR2 YNNKEL (reference sequence). Combining the CDR3 with reference TRBV3-1 and TRBJ1-4 gives the whole variable domain DTAVSQTPKYLVTQMGNDKSIKCEQNLGHDTMYWYKQDSKKFLKIMFSYNNKELIINETVPNRFSPKSPDKAHLNLHINSLELGDSAVYFCASSPTGHGEKLFFGSGTQLSVL.